The table lists the clone carrying this T cell receptor (beta chain) with many counts. What it binds is unknown. V shed 3 bases and J shed 0 bases, with 9 bases lying between them. Germline CDR1 and CDR2: LGHNA and YNFKEQ. The CDR3 is 14 residues long. This sample is part of a study of metastatic and nonmetastatic thyroid tumors. Study overall: Repertoire data that came from the blood and tumor or nodule tissue of malignant and benign thyroid patients were compared.

Points from the study as a whole: Reportedly, malignant thyroid tumors had significantly higher TCR beta diversity than benign nodules, in blood and tumor.

Original data processing: A distant-metastasis classifier for papillary thyroid cancer was built using CDR3 differences across clinicopathological groups. TCRdb re-analyzed the PCR reads using MiXCR. TCRdb assigned the V and J calls; the authors' analysis was not used. The sample has around 23,000 clones, 20% seen once; the top ten hold about 26%. Ahead of thyroid surgery, no patient had received treatment of any kind. The sequence was obtained from a female donor with papillary thyroid cancer or a benign thyroid nodule (not recorded which). Some clones in this sample may be carry-over from other donors' samples. The sequencing sample was made of blood. The genes are TRBV4-2 and TRBJ2-7; maybe TRBD2 (6 bases). The CDR3 DNA is TGTGCCAGCAGCCAGGGGAGGAGCTCCTACGAGCAGTACTTC. This encodes CASSQGRSSYEQYF.